The clone carrying this TCR beta chain was counted once. This entry belongs to a study of patients and donors after allogeneic stem cell transplantation. CDR3 size: 15 residues. V lost 7 bases to trimming and J lost 3 bases; unmatched junction nucleotides: 10. From germline, CDR1 is MNHNS and CDR2 SASEGT. A single record per CDR3 protein comes from TCRdb applying MiXCR to the RT-PCR reads. This repertoire shows roughly 250,000 distinct CDR3 sequences, roughly an eighth found once; its top ten account for roughly 12%. The clonotype was recovered from a human donor who was either an allogeneic HSCT recipient or a stem cell or donor lymphocyte infusion donor (not recorded which). It is not recorded whose cells these are; they may come from a transplant donor. The V gene is TRBV6-1, the J gene TRBJ1-1, with 8 bases fitting TRBD1. Sequencing used blood, either unsorted or a sorted T cell fraction (not recorded which). Here the CDR3 reads CASNGAQGAYTEAFF. CDR3 nucleotides: TGTGCCAGCAATGGGGCCCAGGGGGCGTACACTGAAGCTTTCTTT.